Sequencing of this TCR beta chain was carried out in a study of T cell responses to AZD1222 COVID-19 vaccine. Background on the study: Second-dose timings of about 4 or about 12 weeks were pooled. Study-wide results and limits: Spike-specific TCR breadth and depth rose after two AZD1222 doses. Along spike, vaccine-associated CD4 TCRs were found throughout, with dominance at 160-218 and 743-854.

The method was immunoSEQ multiplex PCR; TCRdb's version includes in-frame clones alone and lacks a portion of them. The table includes 90,000 to 150,000 clones, more than 85% detected once. As regards this clone: What it recognizes is unknown.

This CDR3 is 20 amino acids long. The J segment lost 6 bases and the V segment lost 4 bases, leaving 19 bases of the junction unmatched. From germline, CDR1 is LNHDA and CDR2 SQIVND (reference sequence). Material: peripheral blood, obtained on day 0 of AZD1222 vaccination. This TCR was recovered from an adult in good health. The chain joins TRBV19 to TRBJ2-7; 15 bases are a match to TRBD2. The CDR3 DNA follows: TGTGCCAGTAGTACGAATAGGTGGACTAGCGGGGGGGCCGAGTCTAGCGAGCAGTACTTC. The encoded protein is CASSTNRWTSGGAESSEQYF.